This T cell receptor beta chain emerged from a study of blood T cells in healthy people across ages. Study-wide results and limits: The long-lived group displayed more naive CD4+ cells, plus higher diversity, than the aged donors did.

In the case of this clonotype: Its antigen remains unknown.

The CDR3 has 14 amino acids. Germline CDR1 SGHTA, CDR2 FQGNSA. V lost 2 bases, J lost 0 bases, and 7 bases lay in between. Combining a sample-barcoded 5' primer with a J-beta primer mix, a second PCR ran for roughly 7 to 12 cycles. TCRdb fed the 5' RACE reads into MiXCR, producing one record per CDR3 protein. The sample has 1.8 million or so distinct CDR3 sequences; about two fifths are singletons. V usage is TRBV7-2 and J usage is TRBJ1-2; D is undetermined. Sequencing used blood. The sequence was collected from a human donor in good health. In DNA, the CDR3 is TGTGCCAGCAGCTTAACCCACCCTAACTATGGCTACACCTTC. It is translated as CASSLTHPNYGYTF.